This T cell receptor beta chain is from a study of T cell repertoires in cytomegalovirus infection. As for the study in general: HLA-C-restricted CMV epitopes, recently identified, and well-studied HLA-B-restricted ones were used by the study.

One entry per CDR3 protein, called by TCRdb with MiXCR from the reads. The profile shows a few hundred thousand distinct CDR3 sequences, 40% of them singletons. This CDR3 has 14 residues. Unmatched junction bases numbered 0, after V lost 4 bases and J lost 5 bases. Germline CDR1 is SGHTA and CDR2 is FQGNSA. This clonotype was observed many times. Its antigen is not known. Study conclusions and caveats: HLA-C-restricted CMV clonotypes gave the most frequent clonotype in two of eight donors. Summed public TCR beta family frequency identified CMV carriers bearing the relevant HLA.

The chain combines TRBV7-2 with TRBJ1-4, with TRBD1 matching 11 bases. The specimen was cultured PBMCs, collected from culture after CMV antigen stimulation. The receptor's source is a human donor in good health (CMV status not recorded). Some clones in this sample may be carry-over from other donors' samples. The DNA of the CDR3 is TGTGCCAGCAGCTGGGACAGGGGGAATGAAAAACTGTTTTTT. Translation gives CASSWDRGNEKLFF.